The 6 T cell receptor beta chains below come from one sample, sequenced in a study of PD-1 blockade in mismatch repair-deficient tumors. Clones were sequenced by immunoSEQ multiplex PCR, and TCRdb holds only the in-frame ones, with some missing. The data show 15,000 or so clones, 84% seen once. The sequenced sample was PBMCs, obtained before pembrolizumab treatment. These receptors all stem from an adult with mismatch repair-deficient cancer.

The chain carries TRBV13 and TRBJ2-1; the match to TRBD2 covers 12 bases. J was trimmed by 1 base and V by 1 base; bases with no gene match: 14. The CDR3 covers 21 residues. Germline V gene sequence: CDR1 PRHDT, CDR2 FYEKMQ (reference sequence). CDR3: CASSLEGTRTSGVQSYNEQFF. The CDR3 nucleotides read TGTGCCAGCAGCTTAGAGGGAACTCGGACTAGCGGGGTTCAATCCTACAATGAGCAGTTCTTC.

V gene TRBV11-2 combines with J gene TRBJ2-1, with D possibly TRBD2 on 5 matching bases. There are 15 residues in the CDR3. V lost 4 bases to trimming and J lost 9 bases, with 19 bases between them. CDR1 and CDR2 (germline): SGHAT, FQNNGV. This CDR3 reads CASSSPLDGIREQFF. For the CDR3, the DNA is TGTGCCAGCAGCTCTCCGTTGGACGGGATTCGTGAGCAGTTCTTC.

The chain links TRBV12-5 to TRBJ2-2; no reliable D call. CDR3 length equals 13 residues. Germline-derived CDR1 and CDR2 are LGHNT and FRNRAP. The V end lost 2 bases, the J end lost 3 bases, and 4 bases lay between the germline ends. The CDR3 here is CASGLSHTGELFF. CDR3 DNA: TGTGCTAGTGGTTTGTCCCACACCGGGGAGCTGTTTTTT.

The chain carries TRBV6-4 and TRBJ2-1; 9 nucleotides match TRBD2. Germline loops: CDR1 MRHNA, CDR2 SNTAGT. Germline trimming cut 3 bases from V and 6 bases from J; bases unmatched to any gene: 6. This CDR3 spans 15 amino acids. CDR3 residues: CASSETDSGSNEQFF. The CDR3 DNA reads as TGTGCCAGCAGTGAAACTGATAGCGGGAGCAATGAGCAGTTCTTC.

V is TRBV6-4 and J is TRBJ2-1; 9 nucleotides match TRBD2. V lost 3 bases, J lost 0 bases, and 0 bases stayed unmatched. The germline V gene encodes CDR1 MRHNA and CDR2 SNTAGT. The CDR3 has 15 residues. DNA of the CDR3: TGTGCCAGCAGTGAAGCGGGAGGCTCCTACAATGAGCAGTTCTTC. Translated: CASSEAGGSYNEQFF.

The chain couples TRBV5-1 to TRBJ2-1; 7 bases are a match to TRBD1. V trimming: 0 bases; J trimming: 2 bases; junction bases outside the gene matches: 2. This CDR3 has 15 amino acids. Germline CDR1 and CDR2: SGHRS and YFSETQ. CDR3 loop: CASSLDQGAYNEQFF. CDR3 coding DNA: TGCGCCAGCAGCTTGGACCAGGGGGCCTACAATGAGCAGTTCTTC.